This TCR beta chain is from a study of control samples from healthy donors and cancer patients. Data came from immunoSEQ multiplex PCR; TCRdb stores just in-frame clones and leaves some out. The repertoire has around 100,000 clones, approximately 90% of them found once; the top ten carry 7.8%. Germline V lookup: CDR1 SGHRS, CDR2 YFSETQ. CDR3 length: 14 residues. V lost 4 bases and J 2 bases, leaving 10 bases between the germline ends. In this sample, this clone turned up once. Sequenced sample: blood. The source is a young man in good health. The chain recombines TRBV5-1 with TRBJ2-1, with D possibly being TRBD2 (6 bases). As DNA, the CDR3 is TGCGCCAGCAGCGCGGGACTGCCCTACAATGAGCAGTTCTTC. Encoded protein: CASSAGLPYNEQFF. Looking up the rest from reference TRBV5-1 and TRBJ2-1 gives the full variable domain: KAGVTQTPRYLIKTRGQQVTLSCSPISGHRSVSWYQQTPGQGLQFLFEYFSETQRNKGNFPGRFSGRQFSNSRSEMNVSTLELGDSALYLCASSAGLPYNEQFFGPGTRLTVL.